Presented here are 3 T cell receptor delta chains from one specimen sequenced in a study of human gamma delta and Vdelta1 T cells. Antigens of these TCRs are unknown. TCRdb re-called the PCR reads using CATT. The table includes some 6,100 delta-chain clones, approximately 36% detected once. The sequencing sample was made of Vdelta1 gamma-delta T cells from blood grown in culture (DOT cells). The receptors originated from a human donor in good health.

J is TRDJ1 and V is TRDV1; 7 bases map to TRDD3. Germline V CDR1 and CDR2: TSWWSYY, QGS. The CDR3 consists of 16 residues. Trimming at V came to 3 bases and at J to 1 base, leaving 8 bases not matched to a gene. DNA of the CDR3: TGTGCTCTTGGGGATTCCTTGGGGGGGATCACCGATAAACTCATCTTT. Residues: CALGDSLGGITDKLIF.

This clone came up a few times. The genes are TRDV1 and TRDJ1; 11 bases agree with TRDD3. The CDR3 has 24 amino acids. V shed 2 bases, J shed 0 bases, and the junction held 26 bases outside the gene matches. Germline V gives CDR1 TSWWSYY, CDR2 QGS. The chain's CDR3 is CALGEKPATLSYWGIIPYTDKLIF. The CDR3 DNA reads as TGTGCTCTTGGGGAAAAACCCGCTACTCTTTCCTACTGGGGGATAATCCCGTACACCGATAAACTCATCTTT.

This clone was recorded a few times. The chain carries TRDV1 and TRDJ1; the match to TRDD3 covers 9 bases. The CDR3 length is 22 residues. From germline, CDR1 is TSWWSYY and CDR2 QGS. V was pared by 0 bases and J by 0 bases, with 20 bases of the junction left unmatched. CDR3 sequence reads: CALGELDQGRTGGPGDTDKLIF. The CDR3 region has the DNA TGTGCTCTTGGGGAACTCGACCAGGGCCGTACTGGGGGACCGGGGGACACCGATAAACTCATCTTT.